This TCR beta chain is drawn from a study of blood T cell repertoires in COVID-19. About the study: Nucleic acid was either cDNA or gDNA, and it came from T cells, B-cell-depleted T cells, or PBMCs.

This CDR3 has 12 residues. J lost 2 bases, V lost 8 bases, and 2 bases had no gene match. Looked up from germline, CDR1 is ENHRY and CDR2 is SYGVKD. The method was immunoSEQ multiplex PCR; TCRdb's version includes in-frame clones alone and lacks a portion of them. The data show a few hundred thousand clones, with about 85% seen just once and roughly 4% held by the top ten. Sequenced sample: peripheral blood. V usage is TRBV10-3 and J usage is TRBJ2-7; 8 positions agree with TRBD1. The TCR sequence derives from a man in his fifties or sixties who had recovered from COVID-19. DNA of the CDR3: TGTGCCATCGCACAGGGGGCCTACGAGCAGTACTTC. Its protein product is CAIAQGAYEQYF.